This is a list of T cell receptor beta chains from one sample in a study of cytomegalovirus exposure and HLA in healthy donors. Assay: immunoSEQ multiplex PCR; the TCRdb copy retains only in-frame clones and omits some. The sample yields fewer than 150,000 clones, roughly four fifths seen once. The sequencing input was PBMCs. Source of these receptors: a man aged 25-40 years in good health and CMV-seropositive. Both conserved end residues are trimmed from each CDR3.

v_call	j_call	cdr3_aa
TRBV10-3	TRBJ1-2	ASSSGRTSGSGYT
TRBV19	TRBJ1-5	ASSIDPRKYNQPQH
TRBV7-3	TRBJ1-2	ASSLTSGSNYGYT
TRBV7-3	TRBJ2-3	ASSLWDRADTQY
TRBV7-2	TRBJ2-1	ASSFRGEYNEQF
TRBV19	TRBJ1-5	ASSIDSYRAVSQPQH
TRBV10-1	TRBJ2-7	ASSESGQGRGQY
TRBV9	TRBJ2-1	ASSAPGLAGGPRSYNEQF
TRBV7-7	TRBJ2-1	ASSSLTSGADEQF
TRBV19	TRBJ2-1	ASRLTGGAEQF
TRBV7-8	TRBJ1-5	ASSLEVDRGSNQPQH
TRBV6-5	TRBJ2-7	ASSLARVSYEQY
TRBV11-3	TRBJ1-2	ASSLFEGVGGYT
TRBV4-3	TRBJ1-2	ASSQDSGGLYGYT
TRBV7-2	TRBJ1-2	ASSLDPLGGGSYGYT
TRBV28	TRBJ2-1	ASSLSGQGGRNEQF
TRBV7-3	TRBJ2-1	ASSLRGESYNEQF
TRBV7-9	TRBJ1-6	ASSYPGQVSPLH
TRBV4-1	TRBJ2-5	ASSQSGDGARETQY
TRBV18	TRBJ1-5	ASSPPQTGLSNQPQH
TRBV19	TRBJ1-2	ASSIGTVAGYGYT
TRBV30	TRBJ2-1	AGGTSGSREF
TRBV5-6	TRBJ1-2	ASSFTGLFYGYT
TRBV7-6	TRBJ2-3	ASSPPGRDTQY
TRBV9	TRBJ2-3	ASSVTSGRDTDTQY
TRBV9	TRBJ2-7	ASSPVPGAYEQY